These 29 T cell receptor beta chains originate from one sample sequenced in a study of blood T cell repertoires in COVID-19. TCRdb keeps only in-frame clones here, not all; method: immunoSEQ multiplex PCR. This table holds some 21,000 clones, 75% to 90% found once. The specimen sequenced was peripheral blood. The receptors come from a woman of 80 years or more with active or convalescent COVID-19.

V gene TRBV4-1 combines with J gene TRBJ2-3; 8 nucleotides match TRBD1. The V gene end was trimmed by 1 base and the J gene end by 6 bases; junction bases not matched to a gene: 6. From germline, CDR1 is MGHRA and CDR2 YSYEKL. The CDR3 runs to 15 residues. CDR3 nucleotides: TGCGCCAGCAGCCAAGGACCAGGGGGCGCGGATACGCAGTATTTT. Protein: CASSQGPGGADTQYF.

The rearrangement uses TRBV28 and TRBJ2-1; the D gene is possibly TRBD2 (5 bases). Germline loops: CDR1 MDHEN, CDR2 SYDVKM. CDR3 length: 14 residues. Trimming removed 1 base from V and 7 bases from J, with 11 bases in between. CDR3 nucleotide sequence: TGTGCCAGCAGTTTATTAACTCCGGGGAATGAGCAGTTCTTC. Translation: CASSLLTPGNEQFF.

The V and J genes are TRBV6-5 and TRBJ1-1; D is perhaps TRBD1 (5 bases). CDR3 length equals 16 residues. V lost 0 bases and J 3 bases, leaving 14 bases between the germline ends. The germline V gene has CDR1 MNHEY and CDR2 SVGAGI. CDR3 loop: CASSYSGGFGDTEAFF. In nucleotides, the CDR3 is TGTGCCAGCAGTTACTCGGGGGGATTCGGCGACACTGAAGCTTTCTTT.

The chain combines TRBV6-5 with TRBJ1-2, with 9 bases identical to TRBD1. The CDR3 contains 14 residues. Looked up from germline, CDR1 is MNHEY and CDR2 is SVGAGI. V shed 7 bases, J shed 6 bases, and the junction held 9 bases outside the gene matches. As DNA, the CDR3 is TGTGCCAGCAACCCAACACAGGGGGCGGATGGCTACACCTTC. This encodes CASNPTQGADGYTF.

This chain links TRBV7-2 with TRBJ1-2; TRBD1 agrees at 8 bases. The CDR3 sequence is 14 residues long. The V segment lost 8 bases and the J segment 6 bases; nucleotides outside the gene matches: 11. The germline CDR1 and CDR2 sequences are SGHTA and FQGNSA. CDR3 DNA: TGTGCCAGCGCCTCAGACAGGGGTTGGGATGGCTACACCTTC. This translates into CASASDRGWDGYTF.

This clone was seen once. The sample carries other DNA sequences with the same CDR3. This chain connects TRBV20-1 to TRBJ1-2, with 7 bases aligning to TRBD1. In germline, CDR1 is DFQATT, CDR2 SNEGSKA (reference sequence). With V trimmed by 3 bases and J by 4 bases, 2 bases remained unmatched. The CDR3 loop spans 12 amino acids. CDR3 sequence: CSASRDSYGYTF. CDR3 nucleotides: TGCAGTGCTAGTAGGGACAGCTATGGCTACACCTTC.

This clone was counted a few times. The chain employs TRBV18 and TRBJ2-1; TRBD2 agrees at 15 bases. This CDR3 is built from 19 residues. The germline V gene has CDR1 KGHSH and CDR2 LQKENI. The trim removed 3 bases at V and 0 bases at J, leaving 6 bases unmatched. CDR3 residues: CASSPGLAGGRSSYNEQFF. Here the CDR3 DNA reads TGTGCCAGCTCACCGGGACTAGCGGGAGGTCGGAGCTCCTACAATGAGCAGTTCTTC.

The V and J genes are TRBV18 and TRBJ2-3, with 7 bases aligning to TRBD2. CDR3 length: 16 amino acids. Germline values: CDR1 KGHSH, CDR2 LQKENI. Losses at the gene ends were 2 bases for V and 2 bases for J; bases not matched to a gene: 7. CDR3 sequence reads: CASSPVSSGYTDTQYF. The CDR3 DNA follows: TGTGCCAGCTCACCAGTCTCTAGCGGCTACACAGATACGCAGTATTTT.

The rearrangement joins TRBV30 to TRBJ1-3; D remains ambiguous. Germline CDR1 is GTSNPN and CDR2 is SVGIG (reference sequence). Trimming stripped 1 base from V and 0 bases from J, with 10 bases between. The CDR3 is 15 residues long. This CDR3 reads CAWSGGGISGNTIYF. CDR3 DNA: TGTGCCTGGAGTGGCGGAGGGATCTCTGGAAACACCATATATTTT.

In its sample, this clone was seen once. This chain connects TRBV18 to TRBJ2-6; 9 positions agree with TRBD2. This CDR3 comprises 21 residues. Germline V CDR1 and CDR2: KGHSH, LQKENI. V shed 3 bases, J shed 1 base, and the junction held 16 bases outside the gene matches. DNA for the CDR3: TGTGCCAGCTCACCGGGATTTCCAGCGGGAGGATCTCTTTCTGGGGCCAACGTCCTGACTTTC. As protein: CASSPGFPAGGSLSGANVLTF.

The J gene is TRBJ2-7, the V gene TRBV6-9; 12 nucleotides match TRBD2. The CDR3 loop spans 18 amino acids. Per germline, CDR1 MNHGY and CDR2 SVAAGI. The trim removed 4 bases at V and 0 bases at J, leaving 10 bases unmatched. This CDR3 reads CASSSFPGGLAGSYEQYF. The CDR3 DNA sequence: TGTGCCAGCAGTTCCTTCCCCGGGGGACTAGCGGGCTCCTACGAGCAGTACTTC.

The chain joins TRBV12-3 or TRBV12-4 to TRBJ1-1; D is possibly TRBD1 (5 bases). Trimming left V 6 bases short and J 5 bases short, with 13 bases between. The length of the CDR3 is 13 residues. CDR3: CASSEAGRTEAFF. The DNA of the CDR3 is TGTGCCAGCAGCGAGGCAGGGCGGACTGAAGCTTTCTTT.

V gene TRBV10-1 combines with J gene TRBJ1-6, with D possibly TRBD1 on 5 matching bases. The germline gives CDR1 WNHNN, CDR2 SYGVQD (reference sequence). The V end lost 6 bases, the J end lost 10 bases, and 13 bases lay between the germline ends. This CDR3 contains 13 residues. CDR3 loop: CASSRIRGSPLHF. Written as DNA, the CDR3 is TGCGCCAGCAGCAGAATTAGGGGATCACCCCTCCACTTT.

This chain uses TRBV9 with TRBJ1-5; D remains ambiguous. Trimming shortened V by 4 bases and J by 2 bases, and 16 bases separated the two germline ends. Looked up from germline, CDR1 is SGDLS and CDR2 is YYNGEE. There are 16 residues in the CDR3. The CDR3 coding sequence is TGTGCCAGCAGCCCCGGTGCCGGTGCCGGCAATCAGCCCCAGCATTTT. It encodes CASSPGAGAGNQPQHF.

This clone was counted only a few times. The V and J genes are TRBV7-9 and TRBJ1-1, with 12 bases that match TRBD1. Germline CDR1 SEHNR, CDR2 FQNEAQ (reference sequence). This CDR3 is 14 amino acids long. The trim removed 3 bases at V and 10 bases at J, leaving 6 bases unmatched. The CDR3 sequence: CASSFGTGGERAFF. The CDR3 DNA follows: TGTGCCAGCAGCTTCGGGACAGGGGGCGAGCGAGCTTTCTTT.

The chain couples TRBV29-1 to TRBJ2-7; 9 bases fit TRBD1. V was pared by 3 bases and J by 2 bases, with 5 bases of the junction left unmatched. Per germline, CDR1 SQVTM and CDR2 ANQGSEA. The CDR3 runs 14 residues. The DNA for the CDR3 is TGCAGCGTTGACGGGACAGGGTCCCCCTACGAGCAGTACTTC. Its translation: CSVDGTGSPYEQYF.

In DNA form, the CDR3 reads TGTGCCAGTAGTAGTCAATTGGCGGGGGACTGGGCTGAAGCTTTCTTT. Translated: CASSSQLAGDWAEAFF. The J gene is TRBJ1-1, the V gene TRBV19; tentatively, D is TRBD1 (5 bases). The germline V gene encodes CDR1 LNHDA and CDR2 SQIVND (reference sequence). V was pared by 4 bases and J by 6 bases, with 21 bases between. The CDR3 length is 16 residues.

The rearrangement links TRBV27 to TRBJ2-7, with 9 bases identical to TRBD1. CDR3 length: 16 amino acids. CDR1 and CDR2 from the germline V gene are MNHEY and SMNVEV (reference sequence). Trimming removed 2 bases from V and 1 base from J; junction bases left unmatched: 6. The CDR3 sequence: CASSLKAQGASYEQYF. The CDR3 DNA is TGTGCCAGCAGTTTAAAGGCACAGGGGGCATCCTACGAGCAGTACTTC.

The V gene is TRBV7-6, the J gene TRBJ1-5, with 8 bases identical to TRBD1. The junction had 3 bases not matched to a gene; V was cut back by 5 bases and J by 6 bases. CDR1 is SGHVS and CDR2 is FNYEAQ in the germline V gene. The CDR3 is 13 residues long. The DNA of the CDR3 is TGTGCCAGCAGCCAAGACAGGGGTCAGCCCCAGCATTTT. Encoded protein: CASSQDRGQPQHF.

The V and J genes are TRBV2 and TRBJ1-2; 9 bases are shared with TRBD1. V gave up 10 bases and J gave up 6 bases; unmatched junction bases: 9. The CDR3 is 13 residues long. Germline CDR1 and CDR2: SNHLY and FYNNEI. CDR3 region: CAKVRDRVNGYTF. The CDR3 coding sequence is TGTGCCAAAGTCCGGGACAGGGTAAATGGCTACACCTTC. The entire variable domain, with the rest obtained from reference TRBV2 and TRBJ1-2, is as follows: EPEVTQTPSHQVTQMGQEVILRCVPISNHLYFYWYRQILGQKVEFLVSFYNNEISEKSEIFDDQFSVERPDGSNFTLKIRSTKLEDSAMYFCAKVRDRVNGYTFGSGTRLTVV.

J is TRBJ1-1 and V is TRBV5-1, with D possibly being TRBD1 (5 bases). The V and J ends lost 3 bases and 5 bases respectively, with 17 bases between them. The CDR3 length is 15 residues. Germline values: CDR1 SGHRS, CDR2 YFSETQ. CDR3 amino acids: CASSSPSGGRTEAFF. The CDR3 DNA reads as TGCGCCAGCAGCTCCCCGAGCGGGGGGAGGACTGAAGCTTTCTTT. Using reference TRBV5-1 and TRBJ1-1 for the parts outside the CDR3, the full variable domain is KAGVTQTPRYLIKTRGQQVTLSCSPISGHRSVSWYQQTPGQGLQFLFEYFSETQRNKGNFPGRFSGRQFSNSRSEMNVSTLELGDSALYLCASSSPSGGRTEAFFGQGTRLTVV.

V gene TRBV3-1 (or the pseudogene TRBV3-2) combines with J gene TRBJ1-2, with TRBD1 identical over 10 bases. This CDR3 contains 15 residues. The germline gives CDR1 LGHDT, CDR2 YNNKEL (reference sequence). Trimming removed 4 bases from V and 4 bases from J; junction bases left unmatched: 6. In DNA, the CDR3 is TGTGCCAGCAGCCCTTGGACAGGGGGGGGCTATGGCTACACCTTC. It yields the protein CASSPWTGGGYGYTF.

The chain has TRBV27 and TRBJ2-1, with D possibly matching TRBD2 (6 bases). The V end lost 3 bases, the J end lost 0 bases, and 12 bases lay between the germline ends. Germline CDR1 is MNHEY and CDR2 is SMNVEV (reference sequence). The CDR3 loop spans 16 amino acids. The DNA of the CDR3 is TGTGCCAGCAGTTTTAGCGGAACCAGCTCCTACAATGAGCAGTTCTTC. Its protein product is CASSFSGTSSYNEQFF.

J is TRBJ2-5 and V is TRBV9; 9 bases match TRBD1. The germline gives CDR1 SGDLS, CDR2 YYNGEE. CDR3 size: 16 residues. V shed 0 bases, J shed 4 bases, and the junction held 7 bases outside the gene matches. The CDR3 reads CASSVVPTGGGETQYF. The CDR3 coding sequence is TGTGCCAGCAGCGTAGTTCCGACAGGGGGTGGAGAGACCCAGTACTTC.

The chain recombines TRBV11-1 with TRBJ1-4; 8 nucleotides line up with TRBD1. Germline CDR1 SGHAT, CDR2 FQDESV (reference sequence). Trimming at V came to 4 bases and at J to 6 bases, leaving 4 bases not matched to a gene. CDR3 size: 14 residues. CDR3 in DNA: TGTGCCAGCAGCTCCAGGGGGCGCGATGAAAAACTGTTTTTT. This sequence encodes CASSSRGRDEKLFF.

V is TRBV4-1 and J is TRBJ2-3; TRBD1 is a possible D gene (5 bases). The CDR3 extends over 16 amino acids. The germline V gene encodes CDR1 MGHRA and CDR2 YSYEKL. The V and J ends lost 0 bases and 1 base respectively, with 11 bases between them. CDR3 in amino acids: CASSQDGAIGTDTQYF. CDR3 in DNA: TGCGCCAGCAGCCAAGATGGGGCTATCGGCACAGATACGCAGTATTTT.

The CDR3 loop reads CASSMGSPGSRRLNTIYF. The CDR3 coding sequence is TGTGCCAGTAGTATGGGTTCGCCAGGATCCCGACGATTAAACACCATATATTTT. This chain uses TRBV19 with TRBJ1-3; D gene unclear. The germline CDR1 and CDR2 sequences are LNHDA and SQIVND (reference sequence). V lost 3 bases, J lost 6 bases, and 24 bases lay in between. The CDR3 consists of 18 residues.

J is TRBJ1-3 and V is TRBV5-4; TRBD1 aligns across 7 bases. V gave up 4 bases and J gave up 4 bases; unmatched junction bases: 14. CDR1 is SGHNT, CDR2 YYREEE, per germline (reference sequence). This CDR3 region has 17 residues. The CDR3 protein is CASSPFLGTAKGNTIYF. DNA for the CDR3: TGTGCCAGCAGCCCGTTTCTAGGGACAGCGAAAGGAAACACCATATATTTT.

The rearrangement joins TRBV7-2 to TRBJ1-1; 10 positions match TRBD1. The germline gives CDR1 SGHTA, CDR2 FQGNSA. The CDR3 runs 17 residues. The trim removed 3 bases at V and 0 bases at J, leaving 7 bases unmatched. The CDR3 DNA sequence: TGTGCCAGCAGCTTTGGGACAGGGGCGATCATGAACACTGAAGCTTTCTTT. Translation: CASSFGTGAIMNTEAFF.